The present TCR beta chain was sequenced within a study of patients and donors after allogeneic stem cell transplantation. TCRdb fed the RT-PCR reads into MiXCR, producing one record per CDR3 protein. The sample lists about a million distinct CDR3 sequences, under 20% seen once, with about 6% in the top ten. Trimming took 6 bases from V and 2 from J; bases not matched to a gene: 8. The CDR3 loop spans 15 amino acids. Germline loops: CDR1 SNHLY, CDR2 FYNNEI. Sequenced input: blood, either unsorted or a sorted T cell fraction (not recorded which). The J gene is TRBJ2-3, the V gene TRBV2; 7 bases align to TRBD2. This clonotype was obtained from a human donor who was either an allogeneic HSCT recipient or a stem cell or donor lymphocyte infusion donor (not recorded which). It is not recorded whose cells these are; they may come from a transplant donor. The chain's CDR3 is CASRETSSHTDTQYF. The CDR3 bases are TGTGCCAGCAGAGAGACTAGCAGCCACACAGATACGCAGTATTTT.